The present T cell receptor (beta chain) was sequenced within a study of blood T cells in healthy people across ages (dated by TCRdb to between 2014 and 2017). General notes on the study: In model experiments, roughly one uniquely barcoded TCR beta cDNA molecule per two T cells was captured by template switching. The study measured age-related changes in TCR beta repertoire diversity using deep sequencing normalized with unique cDNA molecular identifiers. Four age groups were formed from the donors: young (average 16 years), middle-aged (approximately 40), aged (about 62) and long-lived (about 75). To avoid experimental bias, donors of different ages were spread randomly across the sequencing lanes. For two donors (one aged 18 to 30 and one aged 80 or older), the study analyzed two additional independent replicas of 1 million unique cDNA reads from the same blood draw. Results the study describes overall, beyond this receptor: Observed TCR beta diversity per million T cells fell roughly linearly with age, and a significant reduction was already apparent by age around 40. Estimates of total diversity from one million sequenced T cells were regarded as lower bounds and underestimates. Because donor CMV infection status was unknown, age-related changes in expanded clonotypes were potentially confounded. There was a strong correlation between observed TCR beta diversity and the percentage of naive T cells measured by flow cytometry. Compared with the aged group, the long-lived group had more naive CD4+ T cells, fewer expanded clones and increased TCR diversity, suggesting age selection. Conclusive comparison of naive and antigen-experienced compartments was prevented by the profiling of bulk unsorted PBMCs.

Donors were 35 to 40 systemically healthy Caucasian individuals from Russia aged roughly 6 to 90 years. Each donor gave about 11 milliliters of peripheral blood, drawn into EDTA-treated Vacutainer tubes. Ficoll-Paque density-gradient centrifugation was used to isolate PBMCs, with at least 6 million obtained per sample. Trizol reagent was used to extract total RNA from PBMCs, with at least 5.5 micrograms per sample. Naive CD45RAhigh/CD27high T cell percentages were measured by flow cytometry on a PBMC aliquot from every donor. The CDR3 runs 13 amino acids, cysteine and phenylalanine included. The read is trimmed to its CDR3 DNA, 39 bases read in frame from base 1. V is trimmed back by 5 bases and J by 6 bases, and the junction contains 6 bases that no gene match accounts for. The germline V gene yields SGHTA for CDR1 and FQGTGA for CDR2. The library was obtained by 5' RACE. TCRdb lists the instrument as Illumina HiSeq 2500. The second PCR ran for roughly 7 to 11 cycles and used a J-beta primer mix along with a sample-barcoded 5' primer. A template-switch 5' adaptor carrying 12 random nucleotides introduced a unique molecular identifier onto each TCR beta cDNA molecule. Each sample yielded at least 3 million CDR3-containing paired-end reads. First-strand cDNA synthesis was performed from all RNA using the Mint cDNA synthesis kit, with priming by a TRBC-specific oligonucleotide. Following uracil-DNA glycosylase treatment, a first 18-cycle PCR with universal primers M1SS and BC2_uni_R was performed on all cDNA. In the paper's pipeline: Normalization of each sample was performed by random selection of 1 million high-quality reads, each carrying a distinct molecular identifier. Reads with shared molecular identifiers were discarded instead of being binned into consensus sequences. MiTCR, set to a Q25 quality threshold and the strictest error-elimination algorithm, was used for CDR3 identification, clonotype clustering and error correction. A nonparametric unseen species model with Euler transformation was used to estimate lower-bound total TCR beta diversity. TCRdb took the public reads, trimmed them with fastp at Q25, ran MiXCR for clone calling and kept in-frame beta chains. Duplicate CDR3 protein sequences are folded into a single record with the most common DNA and genes. What appears here as the V and J calls and clone size reflects TCRdb's work, not the paper's. This sample lists 700,000 to 800,000 distinct CDR3 sequences; roughly two fifths were detected once. 20% to 25% of the sample is taken by the ten largest.

Concerning this clonotype itself: The clone's antigen remains unknown. Base qualities are missing; no much larger clone stands one base away.

The clonotype originates from an older woman in good health. The sample consisted of blood. The chain is made from TRBV7-3 and TRBJ2-5; 7 bases in the junction line up with TRBD2. The CDR3 region reads CASSPGTIKTQYF. The DNA sequence is as follows: TGTGCCAGCAGCCCCGGGACTATCAAGACCCAGTACTTC.